The sequence of this TCR beta chain was determined in a study of PD-1 blockade in classical Hodgkin lymphoma. The data were produced by immunoSEQ multiplex PCR, yet TCRdb's version contains in-frame clones alone and is incomplete. The sample has roughly 32,000 clones; 82% are singletons. Every patient relapsed after autologous stem cell transplantation, and brentuximab vedotin exposure varied. Overall study results and limits: Underlying causes for the observed repertoire differences were not defined, possibly disease activity or prior therapy.

In regard to this clone: Its antigen remains unidentified.

CDR1 is LGHNA, CDR2 YNFKEQ, per germline. Trimming removed 4 bases at V and 1 base at J, with 10 bases between. This CDR3 spans 15 amino acids. The chain carries TRBV4-2 and TRBJ2-2; the D gene is possibly TRBD1 (6 bases). The starting material was peripheral blood mononuclear cells (PBMCs), obtained at baseline. The sequence was collected from a human donor with classical Hodgkin lymphoma. The CDR3, as DNA: TGTGCCAGCAGCCCAAACAGGGTGAACACCGGGGAGCTGTTTTTT. Translated, it gives CASSPNRVNTGELFF.